One T cell receptor (beta chain) is described in this entry. What it recognizes is unknown. CDR1 and CDR2 from the germline V gene are SGHTA and FQGNSA. The CDR3 is 15 amino acids. V was pared by 5 bases and J by 3 bases, with 16 bases between. The data were obtained in a study of cytomegalovirus exposure and HLA in healthy donors. Overall study results and limits: In a later analysis, the majority of CMV-associated beta chains seemingly showed HLA restriction.

Primers: 60 Vbeta forward and 13 Jbeta reverse. Some clones are missing from TCRdb's copy, which holds only in-frame ones; the method was immunoSEQ multiplex PCR. The sample contains under 130,000 clones, around two thirds of which appear only once. The origin of this receptor is a man younger than 40 in good health and CMV-seropositive. The sequenced material came from PBMCs. This chain links TRBV7-2 with TRBJ1-2; no clear D gene. CDR3 in DNA: TGTGCCAGCAGCCCCCCGGGAGCAGGACACTATGGCTACACCTTC. This sequence encodes CASSPPGAGHYGYTF.